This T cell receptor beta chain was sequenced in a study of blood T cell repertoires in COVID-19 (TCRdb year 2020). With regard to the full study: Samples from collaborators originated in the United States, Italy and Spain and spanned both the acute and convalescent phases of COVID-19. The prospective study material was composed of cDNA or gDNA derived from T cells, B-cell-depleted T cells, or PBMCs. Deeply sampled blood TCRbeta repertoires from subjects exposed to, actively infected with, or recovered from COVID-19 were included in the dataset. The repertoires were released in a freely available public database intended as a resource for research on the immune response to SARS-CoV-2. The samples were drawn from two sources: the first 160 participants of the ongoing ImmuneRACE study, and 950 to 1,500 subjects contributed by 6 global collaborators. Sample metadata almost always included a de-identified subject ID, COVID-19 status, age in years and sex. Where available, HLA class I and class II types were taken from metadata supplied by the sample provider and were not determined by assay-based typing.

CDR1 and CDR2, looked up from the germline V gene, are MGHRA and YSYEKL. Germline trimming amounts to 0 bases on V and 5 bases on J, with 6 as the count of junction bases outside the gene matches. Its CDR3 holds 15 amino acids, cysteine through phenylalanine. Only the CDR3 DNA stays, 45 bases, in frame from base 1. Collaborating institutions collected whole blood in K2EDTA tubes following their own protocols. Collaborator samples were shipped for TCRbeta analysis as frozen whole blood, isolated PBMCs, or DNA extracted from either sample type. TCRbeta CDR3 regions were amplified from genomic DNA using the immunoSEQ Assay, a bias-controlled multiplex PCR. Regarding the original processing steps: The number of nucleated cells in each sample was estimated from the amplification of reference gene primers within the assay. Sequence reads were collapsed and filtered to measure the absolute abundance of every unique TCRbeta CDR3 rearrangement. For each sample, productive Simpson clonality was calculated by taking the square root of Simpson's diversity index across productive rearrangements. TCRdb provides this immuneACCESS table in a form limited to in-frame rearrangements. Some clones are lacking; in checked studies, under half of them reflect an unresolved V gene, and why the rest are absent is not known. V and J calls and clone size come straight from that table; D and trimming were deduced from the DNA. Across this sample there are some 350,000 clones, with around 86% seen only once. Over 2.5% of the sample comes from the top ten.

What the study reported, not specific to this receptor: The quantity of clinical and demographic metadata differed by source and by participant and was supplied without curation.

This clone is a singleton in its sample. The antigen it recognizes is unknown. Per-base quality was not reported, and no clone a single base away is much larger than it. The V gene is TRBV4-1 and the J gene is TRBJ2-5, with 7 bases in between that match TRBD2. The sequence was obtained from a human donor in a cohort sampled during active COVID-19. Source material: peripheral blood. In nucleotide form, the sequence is TGCGCCAGCAGCCAAGACCTGACTAGCATGGAGACCCAGTACTTC. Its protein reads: CASSQDLTSMETQYF.